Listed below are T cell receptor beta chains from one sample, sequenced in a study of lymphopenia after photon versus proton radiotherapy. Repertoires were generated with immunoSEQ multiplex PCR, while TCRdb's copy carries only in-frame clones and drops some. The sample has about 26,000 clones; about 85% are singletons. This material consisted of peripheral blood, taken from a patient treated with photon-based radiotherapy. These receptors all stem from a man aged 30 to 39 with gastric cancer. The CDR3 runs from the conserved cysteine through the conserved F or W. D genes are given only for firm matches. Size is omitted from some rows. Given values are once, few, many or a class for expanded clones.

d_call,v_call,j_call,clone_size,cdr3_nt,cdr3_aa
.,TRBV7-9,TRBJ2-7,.,TGTGCCAGCAGCAAGAGCTACGAGCAGTACTTC,CASSKSYEQYF
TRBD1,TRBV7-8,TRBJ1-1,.,TGTGCCAGCAGCTCTGTTAGCCCCCGACAGGGGGACACTGAAGCTTTCTTT,CASSSVSPRQGDTEAFF
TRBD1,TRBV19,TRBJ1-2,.,TGTGCCAGTAGTCCTGGACAGGGAGGGACATCCTCAGGGTATGGCTACACCTTC,CASSPGQGGTSSGYGYTF
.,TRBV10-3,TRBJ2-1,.,TGTGCCATCAGTGTCGGCGGGGAATCCTACAATGAGCAGTTCTTC,CAISVGGESYNEQFF
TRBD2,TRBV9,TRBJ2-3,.,TGTGCCAGCACAGCTAGCGGGGGGACAGATACGCAGTATTTT,CASTASGGTDTQYF
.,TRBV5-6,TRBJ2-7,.,TGTGCCAGCAGCTGGATCGGGGACTCAAGTACCTCCTACGAGCAGTACTTC,CASSWIGDSSTSYEQYF
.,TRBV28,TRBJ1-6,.,TGTGCCAGCAGTCCCCAGGAACAGTATAATTCACCCCTCCACTTT,CASSPQEQYNSPLHF
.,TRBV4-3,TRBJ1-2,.,TGCGCCAGCAGCCAAGATCGGAGACAGATATATGGCTACACCTTC,CASSQDRRQIYGYTF
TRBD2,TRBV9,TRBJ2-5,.,TGTGCCAGCAGCCCCTTAGGACTAGCGGGGGGAAAAGAGACCCAGTACTTC,CASSPLGLAGGKETQYF
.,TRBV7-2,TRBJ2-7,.,TGTGCCAGCAGCGCAAGTACCAGCCCGCTCTACGAGCAGTACTTC,CASSASTSPLYEQYF
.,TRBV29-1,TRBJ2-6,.,TGCAGCGTAAAGGGGGGCTCTGGGGCCAACGTCCTGACTTTC,CSVKGGSGANVLTF
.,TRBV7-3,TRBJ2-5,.,TGTGCCAGCAGCCAATCTTACGGGCCGGGTGCCCAAGAGACCCAGTACTTC,CASSQSYGPGAQETQYF
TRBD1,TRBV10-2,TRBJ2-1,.,TGCGCCTCAGTGGCCGGGACAGGATACAATGAGCAGTTCTTC,CASVAGTGYNEQFF
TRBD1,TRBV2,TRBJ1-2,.,TGTGCCAGCACCGGGGACAGGGGGAGGTATGGCTACACCTTC,CASTGDRGRYGYTF
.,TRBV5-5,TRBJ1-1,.,TGTGCCAGCAGCTTGGGGGTGCGGGGAGACACTGAAGCTTTCTTT,CASSLGVRGDTEAFF
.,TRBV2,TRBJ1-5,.,TGTGCCAGCAGTGATGGGACTTGGAGCAATCAGCCCCAGCATTTT,CASSDGTWSNQPQHF
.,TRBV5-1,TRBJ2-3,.,TGCGCCAGCAGCTTTCAAACAGGCACAGATACGCAGTATTTT,CASSFQTGTDTQYF
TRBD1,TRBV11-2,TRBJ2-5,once,TGTGCCAGCAGCCCAGACAGGGAGCGAGAGACCCAGTACTTC,CASSPDRERETQYF
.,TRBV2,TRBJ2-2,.,TGTGCCAGCAGTGAGCTGGGTTTGCAGAACACCGGGGAGCTGTTTTTT,CASSELGLQNTGELFF
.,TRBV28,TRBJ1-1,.,TGTGCCAGCAGGTTAAGGGGAATGAACACTGAAGCTTTCTTT,CASRLRGMNTEAFF
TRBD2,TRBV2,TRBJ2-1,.,TGTGCCAGCACCGTTAGCGGGGGGACTCACAATGAGCAGTTCTTC,CASTVSGGTHNEQFF
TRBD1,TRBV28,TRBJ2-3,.,TGTGCCAGCAGTCCCAACCGTTGGGGACAGTACACAGATACGCAGTATTTT,CASSPNRWGQYTDTQYF
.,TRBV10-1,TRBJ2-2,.,TGCGCCAGCAGCGGAGGTCACACCGGGGAGCTGTTTTTT,CASSGGHTGELFF
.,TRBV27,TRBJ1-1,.,TGTGCCAGCAGTTGGGGGGGGAGCATGAACACTGAAGCTTTCTTT,CASSWGGSMNTEAFF
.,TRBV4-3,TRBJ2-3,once,TGCGCCAGCAGCCAAGATCTGCAGGGGTTCACAGATACGCAGTATTTT,CASSQDLQGFTDTQYF
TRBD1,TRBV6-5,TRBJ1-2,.,TGTGCCAGCAGTCCAGGGGGTCTAGGCTACACCTTC,CASSPGGLGYTF
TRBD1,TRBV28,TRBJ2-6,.,TGTGCCAGCCAGCGTTCCGGGACAGGGGTCCATGGGGCCAACGTCCTGACTTTC,CASQRSGTGVHGANVLTF
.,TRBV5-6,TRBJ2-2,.,TGTGCCAGCAGCCAACCAGCGAACACCGGGGAGCTGTTTTTT,CASSQPANTGELFF
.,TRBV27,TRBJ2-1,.,TGTGCCAGCATGGAGTACAATGAGCAGTTCTTC,CASMEYNEQFF
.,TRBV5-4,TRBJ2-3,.,TGTGCCAGCAGCTTGTTCGGGGGAGAGGGCACAGATACGCAGTATTTT,CASSLFGGEGTDTQYF
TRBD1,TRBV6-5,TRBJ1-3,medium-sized,TGTGCCAGCAGGACTCAGACAGGGGATGGAAACACCATATATTTT,CASRTQTGDGNTIYF
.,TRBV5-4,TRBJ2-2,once,TGTGCCAGCAGCTTCGACGCGTCCGGGGAGCTGTTTTTT,CASSFDASGELFF
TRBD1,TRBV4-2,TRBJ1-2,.,TGTGCCAGCAGCCAAGCCGGGACAGGGATCGGCTACACCTTC,CASSQAGTGIGYTF
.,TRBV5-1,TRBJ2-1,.,TGCGCCAGCAGCTTCGGCGCGGCAGATAACAATGAGCAGTTCTTC,CASSFGAADNNEQFF
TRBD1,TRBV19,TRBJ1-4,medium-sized,TGTGCCAGTACCCGACAGGGTAATGAAAAACTGTTTTTT,CASTRQGNEKLFF
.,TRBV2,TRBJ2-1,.,TGTGCCAGCAGTGAGGGTTTACACAATGAGCAGTTCTTC,CASSEGLHNEQFF
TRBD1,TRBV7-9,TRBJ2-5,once,TGTGCCAGCAGCACCGGGACAGGGGAAGAGACCCAGTACTTC,CASSTGTGEETQYF
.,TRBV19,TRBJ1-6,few,TGTGCCAGTAGTATACACCGGGAGAGTTCACCCCTCCACTTT,CASSIHRESSPLHF
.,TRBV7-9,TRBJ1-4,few,TGTGCCAGCAGCCATCATGAAAAACTGTTTTTT,CASSHHEKLFF
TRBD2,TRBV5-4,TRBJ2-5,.,TGTGCCAGCAGCTTGGGGCTAGCGGGGGGGATCCAAGAGACCCAGTACTTC,CASSLGLAGGIQETQYF
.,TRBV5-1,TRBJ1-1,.,TGCGCCAGCAGCTTCTCGGAGAACACTGAAGCTTTCTTT,CASSFSENTEAFF
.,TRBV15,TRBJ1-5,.,TGTGCCACCAGCAGTTTGGTGGGTCAGCCCCAGCATTTT,CATSSLVGQPQHF
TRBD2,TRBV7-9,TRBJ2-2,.,TGTGCCAGCAGGTTGACTAGCGGAAACACCGGGGAGCTGTTTTTT,CASRLTSGNTGELFF
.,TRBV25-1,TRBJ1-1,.,TGTGCCAGCAGTGAATGGGGTAAGAACACTGAAGCTTTCTTT,CASSEWGKNTEAFF
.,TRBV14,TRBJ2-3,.,TGTGCCAGCAGCCAAGATTTAGCGAGATCCACAGATACGCAGTATTTT,CASSQDLARSTDTQYF
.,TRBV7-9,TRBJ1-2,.,TGTGCCAGCAGCTTCCAGGGGCTTAACTATGGCTACACCTTC,CASSFQGLNYGYTF
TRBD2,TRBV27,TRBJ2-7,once,TGTGCCAGCTCCCGGGAGGGATCCTACGAGCAGTACTTC,CASSREGSYEQYF
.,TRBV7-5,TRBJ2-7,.,TGTGCCAGCAGCCTCCCTGGGTCCCAGGGTCTGGTCGGTGACGAGCAGTACTTC,CASSLPGSQGLVGDEQYF
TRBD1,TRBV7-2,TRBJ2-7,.,TGTGCCAGCAGCTTAGATGGACAGGGAAAGCAGTACTTC,CASSLDGQGKQYF
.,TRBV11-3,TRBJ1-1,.,TGTGCCAGCAGCTTAGTGGGATTGGGAGGTGAAGCTTTCTTT,CASSLVGLGGEAFF
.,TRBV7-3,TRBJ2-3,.,TGTGCCAGCAGCTTAAATGGGGGAGCCCCCACAGATACGCAGTATTTT,CASSLNGGAPTDTQYF
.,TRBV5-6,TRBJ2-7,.,TGTGCCAGCAGCTCTACCGGGCGCTACGAGCAGTACTTC,CASSSTGRYEQYF
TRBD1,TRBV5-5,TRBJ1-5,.,TGTGCCAGCAGCTTCACGACAGGGAAAAATCAGCCCCAGCATTTT,CASSFTTGKNQPQHF
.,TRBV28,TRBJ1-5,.,TGTGCCAGCAGTTTAGGGGGAATTTGGAGCAATCAGCCCCAGCATTTT,CASSLGGIWSNQPQHF
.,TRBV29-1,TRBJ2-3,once,TGCAGCGTTCAGGGAACCACTGGGGCAGATACGCAGTATTTT,CSVQGTTGADTQYF
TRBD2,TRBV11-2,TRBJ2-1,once,TGTGCCAGCAGCTTAGGGACTAGCAGCAATGAGCAGTTCTTC,CASSLGTSSNEQFF
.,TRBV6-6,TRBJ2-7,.,TGTGCCAGCAGTTACCAAGGGGGCTACGAGCAGTACTTC,CASSYQGGYEQYF